These T cell receptor beta chains were read from a single sample in a study of response to subunit inactivated influenza vaccine. Each CDR3 protein is one row after TCRdb ran MiXCR on the RT-PCR reads. Seen here are about 500,000 distinct CDR3 sequences, 10% to 15% observed once, and the top ten hold under 15%. Sequences were derived from PBMCs from blood, sampled more than 35 days after vaccination. These receptors were collected from a man between 45 and 60 years old who received an inactivated influenza vaccine. Both conserved end residues are trimmed from each CDR3. Part of the rows lack a size; the others show once, few, many or a class for expanded clones.

j_gene	abundance	v_gene	len	CDR3aa
TRBJ2-7	.	TRBV4-3	13	ASSQEGGASYEQY
TRBJ2-3	few	TRBV5-1	14	ASSLRTSGLADTQY
TRBJ1-6	few	TRBV6-5	14	ASSLNRAVYNSPLH
TRBJ2-7	many	TRBV7-9	11	ASSRDAYYEQY
TRBJ2-7	few	TRBV5-1	12	ASSLDTMTYEQY
TRBJ2-3	.	TRBV6-1	12	SSRRRGGIDTQY
TRBJ1-2	.	TRBV7-2	13	GSSLAFSGAEGYT
TRBJ2-3	few	TRBV29-1	12	SVDTGGSGDTQY
TRBJ2-3	few	TRBV20-1	13	SATRTGESTDTQY
TRBJ1-2	many	TRBV20-1	13	SALAGLRLTDGYT
TRBJ2-7	.	TRBV15	11	ATGEASGYEQY
TRBJ1-1	many	TRBV2	11	ASNPRANTEAF
TRBJ2-5	.	TRBV15	13	ATSTRDRGQETQY
TRBJ2-1	.	TRBV20-1	12	SALGATTLNEQF